The 5 T cell receptor beta chains below come from one sample, sequenced in a study of CD8 T cells in Susac syndrome. An input of about 0.45 to 1 ug of RNA was subjected to reverse transcription using random hexamers. TCRdb re-analysed the immunoSEQ multiplex PCR reads in MiXCR, keeping a single row per CDR3 protein. Among some 120,000 distinct CDR3 sequences, around 96% were seen once, and the ten largest hold more than 0.095%. Sequences were obtained from CD4+ T cells from PBMCs. These TCRs come from a human donor in good health.

The CDR3 here is CAIGTGDHEQYF. CDR3 sequence (DNA): TGTGCCATCGGTACAGGGGACCACGAGCAGTACTTC. The rearrangement links TRBV10-3 to TRBJ2-7; TRBD1 aligns across 7 bases. The germline gives CDR1 ENHRY, CDR2 SYGVKD. Trimming removed 8 bases from V and 5 bases from J; junction bases left unmatched: 6. The CDR3 sequence is 12 residues long.

On this clonotype itself: Relative to the germline gene, one junction end is altered; a read error may explain this. The V and J genes are TRBV7-7 and TRBJ2-7; TRBD1 or TRBD2 may be the D gene (5 bases each). This CDR3 contains 13 residues. Germline V CDR1 and CDR2: SSHAT, FNYEAQ (reference sequence). CDR3 protein: CASSPRGAYEQYF. The CDR3 DNA reads TGTGCTAGCAGCCCGCGAGGGGCCTACGAGCAGTACTTC. The variable domain in full, with the rest retrieved from reference TRBV7-7 and TRBJ2-7, is GAGVSQSPRYKVTKRGQDVTLRCDPISSHATLYWYQQALGQGPEFLTYFNYEAQPDKSGLPSDRFSAERPEGSISTLTIQRTEQRDSAMYRCASSPRGAYEQYFGPGTRLTVT.

This clonotype was counted once. The CDR3 region has the DNA TGTGCCAGTGGTTCGGTAGCAGACACCTACGAGCAGTACTTC. This sequence encodes CASGSVADTYEQYF. V usage is TRBV19 and J usage is TRBJ2-7; D not resolved. The CDR3 length is 14 residues. Trimming took off 8 bases at V and 2 bases at J, with 16 bases between the two ends. CDR1 is LNHDA and CDR2 is SQIVND in the germline V gene (reference sequence).

This chain links TRBV29-1 with TRBJ1-2, with D hard to call. The V and J ends lost 4 bases and 3 bases respectively, with 9 bases between them. This CDR3 is built from 12 residues. Per the germline V gene, CDR1 is SQVTM and CDR2 is ANQGSEA. CDR3 loop: CSVVREDYGYTF. As DNA, the CDR3 is TGCAGCGTTGTTCGGGAGGACTATGGCTACACCTTC. The variable domain in full, completed from reference TRBV29-1 and TRBJ1-2, reads SAVISQKPSRDICQRGTSLTIQCQVDSQVTMMFWYRQQPGQSLTLIATANQGSEATYESGFVIDKFPISRPNLTFSTLTVSNMSPEDSSIYLCSVVREDYGYTFGSGTRLTVV.

V is TRBV18 and J is TRBJ1-1, with D possibly matching TRBD1 (6 bases). Trimming took 4 bases from V and 3 from J, leaving 18 bases between them. From germline, CDR1 is KGHSH and CDR2 LQKENI. This CDR3 spans 16 amino acids. The CDR3 coding sequence is TGTGCCAGCTCACGGGGAAAAGGGGGGCACCACACTGAAGCTTTCTTT. This codes for CASSRGKGGHHTEAFF.